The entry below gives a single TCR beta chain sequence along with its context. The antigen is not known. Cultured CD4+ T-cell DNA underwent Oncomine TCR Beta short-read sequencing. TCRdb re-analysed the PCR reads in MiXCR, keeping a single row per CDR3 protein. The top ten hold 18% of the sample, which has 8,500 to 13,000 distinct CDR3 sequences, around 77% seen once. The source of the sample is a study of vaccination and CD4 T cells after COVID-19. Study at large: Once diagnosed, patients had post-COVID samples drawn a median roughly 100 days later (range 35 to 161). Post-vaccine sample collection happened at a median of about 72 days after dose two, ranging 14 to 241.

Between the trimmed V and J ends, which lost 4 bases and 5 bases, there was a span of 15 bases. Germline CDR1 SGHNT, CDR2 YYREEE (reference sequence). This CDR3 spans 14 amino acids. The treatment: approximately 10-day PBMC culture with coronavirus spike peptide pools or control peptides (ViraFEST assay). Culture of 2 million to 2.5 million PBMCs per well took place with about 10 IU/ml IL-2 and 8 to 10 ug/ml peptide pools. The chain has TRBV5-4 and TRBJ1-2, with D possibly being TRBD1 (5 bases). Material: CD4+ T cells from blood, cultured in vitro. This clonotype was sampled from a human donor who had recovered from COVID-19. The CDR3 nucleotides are TGTGCCAGCAGCCCGGCCCCGGACACTTATGGCTACACCTTC. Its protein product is CASSPAPDTYGYTF.